The 23 T cell receptor beta chains below all came from one sample that was sequenced in a study of regulatory T cells in long-lasting Graves disease. For TCR beta, libraries came from iRepertoire HTBI primers and Arm-PCR of CDR3 regions. TCRdb re-analysed the multiplex PCR reads in MiXCR, keeping a single row per CDR3 protein. The sample contains 550,000 or so distinct CDR3 sequences, about 12% of which appear only once. Time point described: newly diagnosed GD, antithyroid drugs for less than 3 months. Generation of the TCR library employed RNA extracted from PBMCs. Another study also made use of these data, one on T cells in Graves' hyperthyroidism and ophthalmopathy.

The input for sequencing was peripheral blood mononuclear cells (PBMCs), taken at new diagnosis, from a patient treated with antithyroid drugs. The receptors here all came from a woman younger than 45 with Graves disease.

The V and J genes are TRBV20-1 and TRBJ2-3, with TRBD2 as a possible D gene (5 bases). The V and J ends lost 2 bases and 4 bases respectively, with 10 bases between them. Germline lookup yields CDR1 DFQATT and CDR2 SNEGSKA (reference sequence). This CDR3 comprises 13 residues. DNA for the CDR3: TGCAGTGCTAGAATCCAGAGGGCAGATACGCAGTATTTT. Its protein is CSARIQRADTQYF.

This clonotype occurred a few times. The chain uses TRBV20-1 and TRBJ1-4, with D maybe TRBD1 (6 bases). There are 13 residues in the CDR3. Per the germline V gene, CDR1 is DFQATT and CDR2 is SNEGSKA (reference sequence). Trimming stripped 6 bases from V and 0 bases from J, with 8 bases between. The DNA of the CDR3 is TGCAGTGCATACAGGGCAACTAATGAAAAACTGTTTTTT. This codes for CSAYRATNEKLFF.

This clonotype occurred many times. V is TRBV3-1 and J is TRBJ2-2; 8 bases are a match to TRBD2. The germline V gene encodes CDR1 LGHDT and CDR2 YNNKEL (reference sequence). The CDR3 has 14 residues. The CDR3 bases are TGTGGGAGTCGATCCAGCGGGAGTCCCGGGGAGCTGTTTTTT. Protein sequence: CGSRSSGSPGELFF.

This clonotype was seen repeatedly, ten times or more. The chain is built from TRBV30 and TRBJ2-2; a possible D gene is TRBD1 (5 bases). Germline values: CDR1 GTSNPN, CDR2 SVGIG (reference sequence). This CDR3 is built from 13 residues. Between the trimmed V and J ends, which lost 3 bases and 6 bases, there was a span of 11 bases. This CDR3 is CAWSDEGAGELFF. The CDR3 coding sequence is TGTGCCTGGAGCGACGAAGGGGCCGGGGAGCTGTTTTTT.

The rearrangement uses TRBV11-2 and TRBJ2-1, with TRBD2 matching over 11 bases. The CDR3 contains 14 residues. V trimming: 6 bases; J trimming: 7 bases; junction bases outside the gene matches: 5. CDR1 and CDR2 (germline): SGHAT, FQNNGV. CDR3 sequence: CASRVAGGWNEQFF. The CDR3 nucleotides read TGTGCCAGCAGGGTAGCGGGAGGGTGGAATGAGCAGTTCTTC.

This clonotype was counted at least ten times. The chain is built from TRBV28 and TRBJ1-2, with 8 nucleotides matching TRBD1. The V gene end was trimmed by 6 bases and the J gene end by 4 bases; junction bases not matched to a gene: 4. From germline, CDR1 is MDHEN and CDR2 SYDVKM. This CDR3 comprises 13 residues. CDR3 residues: CASSHDRGYGYTF. The CDR3 DNA sequence: TGTGCCAGCAGCCACGACAGGGGCTATGGCTACACCTTC.

This clonotype was seen ten or more times. The chain combines TRBV2 with TRBJ1-5; D not resolved. Per germline, CDR1 SNHLY and CDR2 FYNNEI. The CDR3 totals 13 residues. Trimming pared 2 bases from V and 3 bases from J, leaving 5 bases between. For the CDR3, the DNA is TGTGCCAGCAGTGAAACTCCCAATCAGCCCCAGCATTTT. It codes for CASSETPNQPQHF.

This clonotype has at least ten counts. The chain employs TRBV2 and TRBJ1-1; 8 nucleotides line up with TRBD1. The junction had 7 bases not matched to a gene; V was cut back by 8 bases and J by 5 bases. This CDR3 comprises 13 residues. The germline CDR1 and CDR2 sequences are SNHLY and FYNNEI. The CDR3 region is CASVWTGRTEAFF. In DNA, the CDR3 is TGTGCCAGCGTATGGACAGGGCGGACTGAAGCTTTCTTT.

In this sample, this clonotype turned up once. The chain is built from TRBV27 and TRBJ2-7; D not resolved. Germline-derived CDR1 and CDR2 are MNHEY and SMNVEV (reference sequence). The CDR3 contains 14 residues. V lost 5 bases and J lost 4, with 15 bases in between. CDR3 bases: TGTGCCAGCAGTATAATCAGAGGCATGTACGAGCAGTACTTC. Translated: CASSIIRGMYEQYF.

This clonotype was observed at least ten times. This chain uses TRBV30 with TRBJ2-1; 7 nucleotides align to TRBD1. CDR3 length: 11 residues. The V and J ends lost 0 bases and 13 bases, in that order; junction bases with no gene match: 3. From germline, CDR1 is GTSNPN and CDR2 SVGIG (reference sequence). The DNA for the CDR3 is TGTGCCTGGAGTGTAAGACAGGGCCAGTTCTTC. Translating gives CAWSVRQGQFF.

The rearrangement uses TRBV28 and TRBJ2-7; D call uncertain. The CDR3 covers 12 residues. V was clipped by 2 bases and J by 7 bases, with 9 bases between them. The germline gives CDR1 MDHEN, CDR2 SYDVKM. The CDR3 nucleotides read TGTGCCAGCAGTTTAAGGCTCCGGGAGCAGTACTTC. This codes for CASSLRLREQYF.

The chain has TRBV29-1 and TRBJ2-1, with 8 positions matching TRBD2. CDR1 and CDR2 (germline): SQVTM, ANQGSEA. The junction had 9 bases not matched to a gene; V was cut back by 0 bases and J by 8 bases. The CDR3 spans 15 residues. The CDR3 DNA reads TGCAGCGTTGAAGATCCCCTTAGCGGGATTTATGAGCAGTTCTTC. Translation gives CSVEDPLSGIYEQFF.

This clonotype was counted at least ten times. This chain joins TRBV5-1 and TRBJ1-2; D not resolved. The CDR3 is 15 amino acids. Trimming cost V 0 bases and J 9 bases, with 18 bases left between them. CDR1 and CDR2 (germline): SGHRS, YFSETQ. CDR3 nucleotides: TGCGCCAGCAGCTTGGCCGCGGACCGACTCAGTCGCTACACCTTC. This encodes CASSLAADRLSRYTF. The full variable domain, in which reference TRBV5-1 and TRBJ1-2 provide the parts outside the CDR3, is KAGVTQTPRYLIKTRGQQVTLSCSPISGHRSVSWYQQTPGQGLQFLFEYFSETQRNKGNFPGRFSGRQFSNSRSEMNVSTLELGDSALYLCASSLAADRLSRYTFGSGTRLTVV.

In this sample, this clonotype turned up many times. The chain recombines TRBV20-1 with TRBJ2-7, with 7 bases identical to TRBD2. With 1 base clipped from V and 6 bases from J, the junction kept 9 bases outside the gene matches. The germline gives CDR1 DFQATT, CDR2 SNEGSKA (reference sequence). The CDR3 extends over 14 amino acids. CDR3 protein: CSARGAGTFSEQYF. CDR3 sequence (DNA): TGCAGTGCTAGAGGAGCGGGAACTTTCTCCGAGCAGTACTTC.

This clonotype was counted many times. The chain links TRBV18 to TRBJ2-5; 9 bases map to TRBD1. Germline V gene lookup returns CDR1 KGHSH and CDR2 LQKENI. V shed 3 bases, J shed 1 base, and the junction held 6 bases outside the gene matches. This CDR3 region has 16 residues. CDR3 residues: CASSPSGTGIQETQYF. DNA for the CDR3: TGTGCCAGCTCACCCTCCGGGACAGGGATCCAAGAGACCCAGTACTTC. Complete variable domain (other parts from reference TRBV18 and TRBJ2-5): NAGVMQNPRHLVRRRGQEARLRCSPMKGHSHVYWYRQLPEEGLKFMVYLQKENIIDESGMPKERFSAEFPKEGPSILRIQQVVRGDSAAYFCASSPSGTGIQETQYFGPGTRLLVL.

The chain carries TRBV27 and TRBJ2-7; perhaps TRBD1 as D (5 bases). V lost 2 bases and J lost 3, with 14 bases in between. Germline V gene sequence: CDR1 MNHEY, CDR2 SMNVEV (reference sequence). The CDR3 has 15 residues. CDR3 region: CASSLGTGHNYEQYF. CDR3 nucleotide sequence: TGTGCCAGCAGTTTAGGAACAGGTCATAACTACGAGCAGTACTTC.

This clonotype was observed at least ten times. This CDR3 is CASSSPGLAYYEQYF. The CDR3 DNA reads as TGTGCCAGCAGCTCGCCGGGACTAGCTTACTACGAGCAGTACTTC. The genes are TRBV11-2 and TRBJ2-7, with 9 bases fitting TRBD2. The CDR3 sequence is 15 residues long. CDR1 and CDR2 (germline): SGHAT, FQNNGV. V lost 4 bases and J lost 3; bases outside the gene matches: 7.

The sample holds many counts of this clonotype. The rearrangement joins TRBV2 to TRBJ2-1; 10 nucleotides agree with TRBD2. V was clipped by 6 bases and J by 6 bases; unmatched bases: 2. The CDR3 runs 13 residues. CDR1 and CDR2 (germline): SNHLY, FYNNEI. The CDR3 protein is CASRASGSNEQFF. CDR3 in DNA: TGTGCCAGCAGGGCTAGCGGGAGCAATGAGCAGTTCTTC.

This clonotype occurred many times. This chain joins TRBV27 and TRBJ2-1, with 8 bases matching TRBD2. The V segment lost 2 bases and the J segment 7 bases; nucleotides outside the gene matches: 7. Germline CDR1 is MNHEY and CDR2 is SMNVEV (reference sequence). CDR3 length: 15 residues. The CDR3 region has the DNA TGTGCCAGCAGTTTAAAAGCGGGAGTGTGGAATGAGCAGTTCTTC. It translates to CASSLKAGVWNEQFF.

The rearrangement joins TRBV20-1 to TRBJ1-5; D call uncertain. This CDR3 spans 14 amino acids. The germline V and J ends were trimmed by 5 bases and 4 bases, with 15 bases remaining between them. The germline V gene has CDR1 DFQATT and CDR2 SNEGSKA (reference sequence). CDR3 in amino acids: CSAQIPNGNQPQHF. CDR3 in DNA: TGCAGTGCTCAAATTCCTAATGGGAATCAGCCCCAGCATTTT.

This clonotype was counted between two and nine times. This chain links TRBV20-1 with TRBJ2-7; 10 bases agree with TRBD2. CDR3 length equals 14 residues. Germline V gene lookup returns CDR1 DFQATT and CDR2 SNEGSKA (reference sequence). With V trimmed by 2 bases and J by 5 bases, 6 bases remained unmatched. The CDR3 region has the DNA TGCAGTGCTAGACTAGCGGGAGAGCACGACGAGCAGTACTTC. It yields the protein CSARLAGEHDEQYF.

Many counts were recorded for this clonotype. The chain carries TRBV7-9 and TRBJ2-5, with D maybe TRBD1 (6 bases). Trimming left V 5 bases short and J 6 bases short, with 16 bases between. The germline CDR1 and CDR2 sequences are SEHNR and FQNEAQ (reference sequence). This CDR3 contains 14 residues. The CDR3 region is CASSLQGWGQTQYF. The CDR3 region has the DNA TGTGCCAGCAGCCTACAGGGCTGGGGACAGACCCAGTACTTC.

This clonotype has only a few counts. This sequence joins TRBV6-5 and TRBJ1-3, with unresolved D. The ends were cut back, 0 bases at V and 0 bases at J, with 12 bases in the middle. The CDR3 totals 17 residues. Germline V gene sequence: CDR1 MNHEY, CDR2 SVGAGI. CDR3 in amino acids: CASSYSAAPFSGNTIYF. The CDR3 DNA reads as TGTGCCAGCAGTTACTCGGCAGCCCCTTTCTCTGGAAACACCATATATTTT.